The 22 T cell receptor beta chains reported below all come from one sample, sequenced in a study of regulatory T cells in long-lasting Graves disease. The authors built TCR beta libraries using iRepertoire HTBI primers and Arm-PCR of CDR3 regions. TCRdb re-called the multiplex PCR reads through MiXCR, storing one row per CDR3 protein. The sample has around 400,000 distinct CDR3 sequences, roughly 25% seen once. Time point meaning: persistent/refractory GD, antithyroid drugs over 5 years with positive TRAb. Extracted RNA from PBMCs served as the source of the TCR library. This specimen was peripheral blood mononuclear cells (PBMCs), taken when the disease was refractory, from a patient treated with antithyroid drugs. These receptors were collected from a woman aged 40 to 50 with Graves disease.

The chain is built from TRBV7-9 and TRBJ2-1, with D unclear. The germline V and J ends were trimmed by 3 bases and 1 base, with 13 bases remaining between them. The V gene's germline CDR1 is SEHNR and CDR2 FQNEAQ (reference sequence). This CDR3 has 16 amino acids. The chain's CDR3 is CASSLLARLSYNEQFF. As DNA, the CDR3 is TGTGCCAGCAGCTTGCTGGCGCGGCTTTCCTACAATGAGCAGTTCTTC.

The chain recombines TRBV27 with TRBJ1-1; tentatively, D is TRBD1 (5 bases). CDR1 is MNHEY and CDR2 is SMNVEV in the germline V gene (reference sequence). The CDR3 totals 14 residues. V was pared by 5 bases and J by 6 bases, with 16 bases between. CDR3 region: CASSPFGGVPEAFF. CDR3 in DNA: TGTGCCAGCAGTCCCTTCGGGGGAGTACCTGAAGCTTTCTTT.

In its sample, this clonotype was seen many times. CDR3 loop: CASSHIGGYPSYEQYF. CDR3 DNA: TGTGCCAGCAGCCACATAGGGGGCTATCCCTCCTACGAGCAGTACTTC. The J gene is TRBJ2-7, the V gene TRBV6-1, with 7 bases fitting TRBD1. The germline gives CDR1 MNHNS, CDR2 SASEGT. The V and J ends lost 6 bases and 0 bases, in that order; junction bases with no gene match: 11. The CDR3 is 16 amino acids.

This clonotype has ten or more counts. The chain uses TRBV12-3 or TRBV12-4 and TRBJ1-1; 8 nucleotides agree with TRBD1. The V segment lost 4 bases and the J segment 5 bases; nucleotides outside the gene matches: 6. The CDR3 loop spans 14 amino acids. In DNA form, the CDR3 reads TGTGCCAGCAGTTCCGACAGGGGAAGAACTGAAGCTTTCTTT. Translating gives CASSSDRGRTEAFF.

V usage is TRBV19 and J usage is TRBJ2-6; D ambiguous. The ends were cut back, 1 base at V and 2 bases at J, with 15 bases in the middle. Germline CDR1 and CDR2: LNHDA and SQIVND (reference sequence). The CDR3 extends over 18 amino acids. CDR3 in DNA: TGTGCCAGTAGTATAGGAGGAGAACCGGGCGCTGGGGCCAACGTCCTGACTTTC. It is translated as CASSIGGEPGAGANVLTF.

Many counts were recorded for this clonotype. This sequence joins TRBV28 and TRBJ2-7, with D uncertain. CDR1 is MDHEN and CDR2 is SYDVKM in the germline V gene. This CDR3 region has 13 residues. V lost 5 bases to trimming and J lost 7 bases, with 15 bases between them. CDR3 sequence reads: CASSPSVIGEQYF. CDR3 DNA sequence: TGTGCCAGCAGTCCATCGGTCATCGGAGAGCAGTACTTC.

At least ten counts were recorded for this clonotype. The chain employs TRBV2 and TRBJ2-2, with 8 bases lining up with TRBD1. The CDR3 is made up of 16 amino acids. From germline, CDR1 is SNHLY and CDR2 FYNNEI. V dropped 6 bases and J dropped 0; count of bases not matched to a gene: 6. This CDR3 reads CASRRLDRANTGELFF. CDR3 in DNA: TGTGCCAGCAGGCGGTTGGACAGGGCGAACACCGGGGAGCTGTTTTTT. The full variable domain, in which reference TRBV2 and TRBJ2-2 provide the parts outside the CDR3, is EPEVTQTPSHQVTQMGQEVILRCVPISNHLYFYWYRQILGQKVEFLVSFYNNEISEKSEIFDDQFSVERPDGSNFTLKIRSTKLEDSAMYFCASRRLDRANTGELFFGEGSRLTVL.

This clonotype was seen a handful of times. This chain connects TRBV7-9 to TRBJ2-7, with TRBD2 matching 7 bases. This CDR3 spans 16 amino acids. Germline CDR1 SEHNR, CDR2 FQNEAQ (reference sequence). J lost 4 bases, V lost 5 bases, and 14 bases had no gene match. In DNA form, the CDR3 reads TGTGCCAGCAGCCTAGGCCTGGGACTAAGTCAGTACGAGCAGTACTTC. It yields the protein CASSLGLGLSQYEQYF.

This clonotype was recorded at least ten times. V and J are TRBV24-1 and TRBJ2-5, with D possibly TRBD2 on 7 matching bases. The germline V gene encodes CDR1 KGHDR and CDR2 SFDVKD. Deletions cut 4 bases from V and 5 bases from J, with 10 bases between. CDR3 length equals 13 residues. The CDR3 spells CATSDGGLETQYF. The CDR3 coding sequence is TGTGCCACCAGTGACGGGGGGCTGGAGACCCAGTACTTC.

Only a few counts were recorded for this clonotype. The gene calls are TRBV2 and TRBJ2-4, with 12 bases identical to TRBD2. Germline V gene data show CDR1 as SNHLY and CDR2 as FYNNEI. The J segment lost 3 bases and the V segment lost 6 bases, leaving 24 bases of the junction unmatched. The length of the CDR3 is 22 residues. The CDR3 DNA reads TGTGCCAGCAGGGTCAGTAGACAAGGATATCCGACTAGCGGGAGTATCAAAAACATTCAGTACTTC. Protein sequence: CASRVSRQGYPTSGSIKNIQYF. Combining the CDR3 with reference TRBV2 and TRBJ2-4 gives the whole variable domain EPEVTQTPSHQVTQMGQEVILRCVPISNHLYFYWYRQILGQKVEFLVSFYNNEISEKSEIFDDQFSVERPDGSNFTLKIRSTKLEDSAMYFCASRVSRQGYPTSGSIKNIQYFGAGTRLSVL.

On this clonotype itself: Possible read error: a much larger clone is one base away. This rearrangement joins TRBV28 to TRBJ1-4; D is perhaps TRBD1 (5 bases). Trimming removed 4 bases from V and 3 bases from J, with 12 bases in between. CDR3 size: 15 residues. The germline V gene has CDR1 MDHEN and CDR2 SYDVKM. In DNA, the CDR3 is TGTGCCAGCAGTTCTTTGGGGGATCCTAATGAAAAACTGTTTTTT. Its translation is CASSSLGDPNEKLFF.

This clonotype was detected only a few times. The chain uses TRBV6-2 or TRBV6-3 and TRBJ2-7; D is perhaps TRBD1 (5 bases). Deletions cut 5 bases from V and 1 base from J, with 9 bases between. CDR1 and CDR2 (germline): MNHEY, SVGEGT. CDR3 length: 13 residues. The CDR3 reads CASSVRASYEQYF. CDR3 sequence (DNA): TGTGCCAGCAGTGTCAGGGCGTCCTACGAGCAGTACTTC.

The chain uses TRBV20-1 and TRBJ2-1; D not resolved. V shed 5 bases and J shed 10 bases, with 12 bases lying between them. This CDR3 region has 11 residues. The germline V gene encodes CDR1 DFQATT and CDR2 SNEGSKA (reference sequence). CDR3: CSAPTLGEQFF. The DNA of the CDR3 is TGCAGTGCTCCTACCTTGGGGGAGCAGTTCTTC.

J is TRBJ1-2 and V is TRBV5-6, with D unclear. The CDR3 runs to 13 residues. V was cut by 1 base and J by 4 bases, with 8 bases left in between. Germline V CDR1 and CDR2: SGHDT, YYEEEE. This CDR3 reads CASSLQVVYGYTF. The CDR3 DNA follows: TGTGCCAGCAGCTTGCAGGTGGTCTATGGCTACACCTTC.

The chain couples TRBV24-1 to TRBJ2-2; 8 bases agree with TRBD1. Germline values: CDR1 KGHDR, CDR2 SFDVKD. The CDR3 runs to 14 residues. V trimming: 7 bases; J trimming: 2 bases; junction bases outside the gene matches: 2. The CDR3 sequence: CATRDRDNTGELFF. DNA for the CDR3: TGTGCCACCAGGGACAGGGACAACACCGGGGAGCTGTTTTTT.

This clonotype came up many times. For the CDR3, the DNA is TGTGCCAGCAGTTTATACTCAAAGGGCAATCAGCCCCAGCATTTT. Translated, it gives CASSLYSKGNQPQHF. The chain recombines TRBV28 with TRBJ1-5; D uncertain. The CDR3 loop spans 15 amino acids. Between the trimmed V and J ends, which lost 1 base and 2 bases, there was a span of 9 bases. CDR1 and CDR2 (germline): MDHEN, SYDVKM.

CDR3 coding DNA: TGTGCCAGCAGCTTAAGGGGGAGCGACGACAATGAGCAGTTCTTC. Protein sequence: CASSLRGSDDNEQFF. The chain joins TRBV7-9 to TRBJ2-1; D possibly corresponds to TRBD1 (6 bases). CDR3 length: 15 residues. The germline gives CDR1 SEHNR, CDR2 FQNEAQ (reference sequence). Trimming pared 2 bases from V and 5 bases from J, leaving 13 bases between.

The rearrangement joins TRBV20-1 to TRBJ2-7, with 11 bases aligning to TRBD2. With 8 bases clipped from V and 2 bases from J, the junction kept 11 bases outside the gene matches. The CDR3 length is 15 residues. Germline V gene sequence: CDR1 DFQATT, CDR2 SNEGSKA (reference sequence). Written as DNA, the CDR3 is TGCAGTTCCGCGCTCTTAGCGGGAGGGCCCTACGAGCAGTACTTC. Residues: CSSALLAGGPYEQYF.

This clonotype has ten or more counts. The chain has TRBV28 and TRBJ2-5; 9 positions agree with TRBD2. Germline CDR1 MDHEN, CDR2 SYDVKM. V gave up 6 bases and J gave up 2 bases; unmatched junction bases: 4. This CDR3 region has 14 residues. CDR3 protein: CASSYSGSQETQYF. The CDR3 DNA follows: TGTGCCAGCAGCTATAGCGGGAGTCAAGAGACCCAGTACTTC. The variable domain in full, with the rest retrieved from reference TRBV28 and TRBJ2-5, is DVKVTQSSRYLVKRTGEKVFLECVQDMDHENMFWYRQDPGLGLRLIYFSYDVKMKEKGDIPEGYSVSREKKERFSLILESASTNQTSMYLCASSYSGSQETQYFGPGTRLLVL.

There are a few counts of this clonotype. V usage is TRBV7-9 and J usage is TRBJ2-1; the D is unclear. V was shortened by 5 bases and J by 6 bases, with 11 bases between the two germline ends. Germline V gene sequence: CDR1 SEHNR, CDR2 FQNEAQ (reference sequence). This CDR3 has 13 amino acids. This chain's CDR3 is CASSPLGPNEQFF. The DNA of the CDR3 is TGTGCCAGCAGCCCCCTCGGGCCCAATGAGCAGTTCTTC.

The gene calls are TRBV24-1 and TRBJ1-1; unclear D gene. The CDR3 runs 13 residues. Trimming stripped 4 bases from V and 1 base from J, with 6 bases between. Germline values: CDR1 KGHDR, CDR2 SFDVKD. The CDR3 region has the DNA TGTGCCACCAGTGAGGACGGGAACACTGAAGCTTTCTTT. This gives the protein CATSEDGNTEAFF.

This clonotype was recorded at least ten times. The gene calls are TRBV11-2 and TRBJ2-7; D unresolved. V lost 10 bases, J lost 0 bases, and 16 bases lay in between. The CDR3 runs to 14 residues. Germline V CDR1 and CDR2: SGHAT, FQNNGV. As DNA, the CDR3 is TGTGCCACCCGGGCCCTCATGGGCTCCTACGAGCAGTACTTC. It is translated as CATRALMGSYEQYF.